These T cell receptor beta chains were read from a single sample in a study of naive and memory T cell subsets. TCRdb reprocessed the 5' RACE reads via MiXCR and lists one record per CDR3 protein. The sample yields about 48,000 distinct CDR3 sequences, 4.7% seen once. The receptors were gathered from a female donor in good health. Both conserved end residues are trimmed from each CDR3. A D gene is named only where the DNA matches it firmly.

J gene,D gene,V gene,CDR3 protein
TRBJ2-7,NA,TRBV10-3,AISDSVKSSYEQY
TRBJ2-3,NA,TRBV29-1,SATGFWGADTQY
TRBJ2-6,TRBD1,TRBV20-1,SAPGDRDSGANVLT
TRBJ1-5,NA,TRBV4-3,ASSQHHRTPNQPQH
TRBJ2-5,TRBD1,TRBV13,ASSSRDRGEETQY
TRBJ2-1,TRBD2,TRBV27,ASSLAGLAGVEQF
TRBJ2-5,TRBD2,TRBV5-5,ASSLEGGRETQY
TRBJ2-1,TRBD2,TRBV7-6,ASSFLAGVPYNEQF
TRBJ1-2,NA,TRBV19,ASRRRGANYGYT
TRBJ2-1,TRBD2,TRBV29-1,SAALGGLAGGRRNEQF
TRBJ2-2,NA,TRBV29-1,SVARGNTGELF
TRBJ1-2,NA,TRBV6-6,ASSPGTGQNYGDT
TRBJ1-1,NA,TRBV6-5,ASSSRGRAF
TRBJ2-5,TRBD2,TRBV7-2,ASSFPSGQETQY
TRBJ2-7,TRBD2,TRBV6-5,ASSYSGLAGVKNYEQY
TRBJ1-5,NA,TRBV6-1,ASRYRVNQPQH
TRBJ2-7,NA,TRBV7-2,ASSSSRLGYEQY
TRBJ2-7,TRBD2,TRBV9,ASSVSSGGTYEQY
TRBJ2-3,NA,TRBV27,ASRVADTQY
TRBJ2-7,TRBD2,TRBV2,ASRGLAGNRH
TRBJ2-4,NA,TRBV24-1,ATSEAGQAKNIQY
TRBJ1-2,TRBD1,TRBV28,ASSGDGQGAHGDT
TRBJ2-1,NA,TRBV4-1,ASSQPSRKFLNEQF
TRBJ2-1,TRBD2,TRBV4-1,ASSPRTSGRPLSSYNEQF
TRBJ2-1,TRBD2,TRBV28,ASTTSGTPSSYNEQF
TRBJ2-7,TRBD2,TRBV2,ASRERESSYEQY
TRBJ1-6,NA,TRBV9,ASSVEPGALAGSPLH
TRBJ2-5,NA,TRBV4-3,ASSQLSAGETQY
TRBJ2-7,NA,TRBV6-1,ASSELLSPSITSYEQY
TRBJ2-1,TRBD1,TRBV6-2/TRBV6-3,ASSYSGTGGEGNEQF
TRBJ2-7,TRBD1,TRBV19,ASSIQGQETYEQY
TRBJ2-2,TRBD1,TRBV5-1,ASSPRTGGGNGELF
TRBJ1-2,NA,TRBV5-1,ASSLNKALYGDT
TRBJ1-5,TRBD1,TRBV7-6,ASSLETGTLSNQPQH
TRBJ1-2,NA,TRBV29-1,SVSGAPNYGYT
TRBJ2-1,NA,TRBV23-1,ASSQLSLEGTYNEQF
TRBJ1-4,NA,TRBV12-3/TRBV12-4,ASSLGTANEKLF
TRBJ2-1,NA,TRBV7-8,ASSRLATVNEQF
TRBJ1-4,NA,TRBV20-1,SAKASGVVSEKLF
TRBJ2-7,TRBD1,TRBV27,ASSLSGDRYYEQY
TRBJ2-1,TRBD2,TRBV6-1,ASSDLAGGSYNEQF
TRBJ1-2,NA,TRBV7-9,ASGGAGAERESDGYT
TRBJ1-5,TRBD1,TRBV28,ASSGLQGAERNQPQH
TRBJ1-5,TRBD1,TRBV28,ASSYVGGQPQH
TRBJ2-7,NA,TRBV2,ASSEGLAWGQY
TRBJ2-3,NA,TRBV12-5,ASGVRDKGTDTQY
TRBJ2-7,TRBD2,TRBV27,ASSLPGLAGAHEQY
TRBJ1-2,TRBD1,TRBV27,ASSSTGGTLGYT
TRBJ2-7,TRBD1,TRBV27,ASGYRGMGEQY
TRBJ1-4,TRBD1,TRBV7-9,ATVPGQGDEKLF
TRBJ2-1,TRBD2,TRBV30,ARKSGGRINEQF
TRBJ1-4,TRBD1,TRBV7-6,ASSPRQGLNEKLF
TRBJ2-2,NA,TRBV5-4,ASSRYREAGELF
TRBJ2-7,NA,TRBV10-2,ASTSPTSYEQY
TRBJ1-5,NA,TRBV28,ASSYRQPQH
TRBJ2-1,NA,TRBV6-2/TRBV6-3,ASSWRDSIYNEQF